This TCR beta chain stems from a study of cytomegalovirus exposure and HLA in healthy donors. 13 Jbeta primers and 60 Vbeta primers were used for the PCR. The method was immunoSEQ multiplex PCR; TCRdb's version includes in-frame clones alone and lacks a portion of them. There are 100,000 to 150,000 clones in the sample; about 80% occur only once, and under 6% lies in the top ten. Trimming stripped 4 bases from V and 0 bases from J, with 10 bases between. The V gene's germline CDR1 is SGHVS and CDR2 FNYEAQ. The CDR3 has 15 amino acids. Input material: PBMCs. The TCR was taken from a man aged 25-45 years in good health and CMV-seronegative. The chain combines TRBV7-6 with TRBJ2-1, with a tentative D call TRBD1 (6 bases). CDR3 nucleotide sequence: TGTGCCAGCAGCTCCCAGGGGAGCTCCTACAATGAGCAGTTCTTC. It yields the protein CASSSQGSSYNEQFF.